This TCR beta chain was identified in a study of cytomegalovirus exposure and HLA in healthy donors. In its sample, this clone was seen once. Donors sampled were nominally healthy, though unrecorded immune exposures were likely. The primer mix had 60 Vbeta and 13 Jbeta primers. Produced via immunoSEQ multiplex PCR; TCRdb's table is partial and in-frame only. Counted here are approximately 190,000 clones, around 82% occurring once; the ten biggest clones make up 11% to 15%. CDR3 size: 13 residues. In germline, CDR1 is MNHEY, CDR2 SMNVEV (reference sequence). The V gene lost 2 bases and the J gene lost 5 bases, with 7 bases spanning the gap.

The V call is TRBV27, the J call TRBJ2-1, with D possibly being TRBD2 (5 bases). Input material: PBMCs. This clonotype was sampled from a woman aged 25-40 years in good health and CMV-seropositive. The CDR3 region is CASSLTSNNEQFF. CDR3 coding DNA: TGTGCCAGCAGTTTAACTAGTAACAATGAGCAGTTCTTC.